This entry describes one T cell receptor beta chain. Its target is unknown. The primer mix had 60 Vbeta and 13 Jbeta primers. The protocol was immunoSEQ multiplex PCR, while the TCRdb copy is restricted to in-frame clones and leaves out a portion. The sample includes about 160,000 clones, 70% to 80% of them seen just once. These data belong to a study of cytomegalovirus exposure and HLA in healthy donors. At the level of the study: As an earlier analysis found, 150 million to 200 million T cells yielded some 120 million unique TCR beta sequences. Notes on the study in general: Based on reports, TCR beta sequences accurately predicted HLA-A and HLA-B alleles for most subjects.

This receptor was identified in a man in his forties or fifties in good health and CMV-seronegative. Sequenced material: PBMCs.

The CDR3 loop reads CASSYGQAASYEQYF. Here the CDR3 DNA reads TGCGCCAGCAGCTACGGACAGGCCGCTTCCTACGAGCAGTACTTC. The chain carries TRBV5-1 and TRBJ2-7, with TRBD1 matching 7 bases. The germline V gene has CDR1 SGHRS and CDR2 YFSETQ. The ends lost 3 bases at V and 1 base at J; junction bases unmatched: 7. The CDR3 has 15 residues.